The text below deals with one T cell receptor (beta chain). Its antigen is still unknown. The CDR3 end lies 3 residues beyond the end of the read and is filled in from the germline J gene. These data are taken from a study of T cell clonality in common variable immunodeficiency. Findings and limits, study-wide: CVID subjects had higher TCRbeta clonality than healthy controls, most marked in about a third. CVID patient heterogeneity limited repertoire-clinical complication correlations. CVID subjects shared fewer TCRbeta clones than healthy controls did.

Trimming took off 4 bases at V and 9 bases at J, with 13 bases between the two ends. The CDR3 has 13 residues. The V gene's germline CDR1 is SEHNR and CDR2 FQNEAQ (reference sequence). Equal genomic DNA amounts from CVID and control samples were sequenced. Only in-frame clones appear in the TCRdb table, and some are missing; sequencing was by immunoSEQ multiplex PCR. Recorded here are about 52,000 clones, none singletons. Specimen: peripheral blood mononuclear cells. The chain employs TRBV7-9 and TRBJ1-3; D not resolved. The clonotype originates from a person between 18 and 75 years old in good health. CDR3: CASSYQTGSTIYF. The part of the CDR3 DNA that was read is TGTGCCAGCAGCTATCAGACGGGGAGCACC.